These 9 T cell receptor beta chains were sequenced from one sample in a study of T cell repertoires in cytomegalovirus infection. From the reads, TCRdb called clonotypes with MiXCR, one entry per CDR3 protein. The repertoire includes about 830,000 distinct CDR3 sequences, approximately 30% of them detected once, and 9.5% to 15% sits in the top ten. Antigens for these TCRs are unknown. This specimen consisted of cultured CD8+ T cells from PBMCs, obtained from culture after CMV antigen stimulation. Source of these receptors: a human donor in good health (CMV status not recorded). Some clones in this sample may be carry-over from other donors' samples.

This clonotype was observed many times. CDR3 loop: CASSLGQYTEAFF. The CDR3 nucleotides read TGTGCCAGCAGCTTAGGACAGTACACTGAAGCTTTCTTT. V and J are TRBV7-2 and TRBJ1-1; D may be TRBD1 (5 bases). The V gene lost 1 base and the J gene lost 3 bases, with 6 bases spanning the gap. The CDR3 is 13 residues long. Germline V gene data show CDR1 as SGHTA and CDR2 as FQGNSA.

V gene TRBV11-2 combines with J gene TRBJ2-1; 8 bases align to TRBD1. J gave up 6 bases and V 1 base, and 8 bases lay outside the gene matches. CDR3 length: 16 amino acids. From germline, CDR1 is SGHAT and CDR2 FQNNGV. CDR3 bases: TGTGCCAGCAGCTTAGGAAGACAGGGGTCAGGCAATGAGCAGTTCTTC. This encodes CASSLGRQGSGNEQFF.

At least ten counts were recorded for this clonotype. The chain is built from TRBV20-1 and TRBJ2-7, with D unresolved. Germline V gene lookup returns CDR1 DFQATT and CDR2 SNEGSKA (reference sequence). This CDR3 is 12 amino acids long. V was pared by 7 bases and J by 3 bases, with 13 bases between. For the CDR3, the DNA is TGCAGTGTTTCTCCCTTTAGCTACGAGCAGTACTTC. Translation: CSVSPFSYEQYF.

The rearrangement links TRBV7-6 to TRBJ1-1, with D unresolved. This CDR3 is built from 14 residues. With 4 bases removed from V and 4 bases from J, the gap between germline ends came to 13 bases. In germline, CDR1 is SGHVS, CDR2 FNYEAQ. The DNA for the CDR3 is TGTGCCAGCAGCTCCACTGGTCAGCGCACTGAAGCTTTCTTT. Translation: CASSSTGQRTEAFF.

This clonotype was found a few times. The V gene is TRBV11-1, the J gene TRBJ2-1, with D possibly being TRBD2 (5 bases). V lost 8 bases and J lost 7, with 12 bases in between. Germline values: CDR1 SGHAT, CDR2 FQDESV (reference sequence). This CDR3 region has 12 residues. CDR3 sequence: CASRDPQNEQFF. DNA for the CDR3: TGTGCCAGCCGGGATCCCCAGAATGAGCAGTTCTTC.

The chain links TRBV27 to TRBJ2-3, with D uncertain. This CDR3 region has 14 residues. Germline V lookup: CDR1 MNHEY, CDR2 SMNVEV (reference sequence). V was pared by 0 bases and J by 1 base, with 5 bases between. The CDR3 DNA is TGTGCCAGCAGTTTATCTACAGGCACAGATACGCAGTATTTT. Translation: CASSLSTGTDTQYF.

The gene calls are TRBV4-1 and TRBJ2-1; 7 bases are shared with TRBD2. Germline CDR1 MGHRA, CDR2 YSYEKL. CDR3 size: 16 residues. The trim removed 1 base at V and 9 bases at J, leaving 12 bases unmatched. The CDR3 DNA reads TGCGCCAGCAGCCAAGGGGGGGGACGACACGATCCTGAGCAGTTCTTC. It is translated as CASSQGGGRHDPEQFF.

This clonotype has only a few counts. The chain recombines TRBV5-5 with TRBJ1-1; D is uncertain. Trimming stripped 2 bases from V and 0 bases from J, with 11 bases between. Germline CDR1 reads SGHKS; CDR2 reads YYEKEE (reference sequence). This CDR3 is 15 amino acids long. The CDR3 here is CASSFGPFMNTEAFF. CDR3 nucleotide sequence: TGTGCCAGCAGCTTCGGTCCCTTCATGAACACTGAAGCTTTCTTT.

This clonotype was detected only a few times. The chain employs TRBV9 and TRBJ2-3; 9 bases match TRBD2. V gave up 4 bases and J gave up 2 bases; unmatched junction bases: 8. The CDR3 covers 16 residues. Germline V gene sequence: CDR1 SGDLS, CDR2 YYNGEE. The CDR3 sequence is CASSPPASGTTDTQYF. Written as DNA, the CDR3 is TGTGCCAGCAGCCCCCCAGCTAGCGGGACCACAGATACGCAGTATTTT.